Here is one T cell receptor beta chain with its context. What it recognizes is unknown. V lost 5 bases and J 4 bases, leaving 11 bases between the germline ends. The CDR3 runs 14 residues. Germline CDR1 MGHDK, CDR2 SYGVNS. The PCR made use of 60 Vbeta and 13 Jbeta primers. Here immunoSEQ multiplex PCR was the method, and the copy in TCRdb shows in-frame clones only, minus some. The data hold 120,000 to 150,000 clones, with over 75% observed a single time. The data derive from a study of cytomegalovirus exposure and HLA in healthy donors. Overall study: Findings of an earlier analysis included 110 million or so unique TCR beta sequences from roughly 200 million T cells. General observations from the study: About 87% or about 30% of the time was how often most TCR beta V segments were productive, according to an earlier analysis.

This chain connects TRBV25-1 to TRBJ2-2; D perhaps matches TRBD2 (5 bases). The receptor was derived from a man aged 25 to 40 in good health and CMV-seronegative. The specimen was PBMCs. This CDR3 is CASSSPRGTGELFF. The CDR3 DNA is TGTGCCAGCAGTAGCCCTCGGGGCACCGGGGAGCTGTTTTTT. Full variable domain (rest looked up from reference TRBV25-1 and TRBJ2-2): EADIYQTPRYLVIGTGKKITLECSQTMGHDKMYWYQQDPGMELHLIHYSYGVNSTEKGDLSSESTVSRIRTEHFPLTLESARPSHTSQYLCASSSPRGTGELFFGEGSRLTVL.